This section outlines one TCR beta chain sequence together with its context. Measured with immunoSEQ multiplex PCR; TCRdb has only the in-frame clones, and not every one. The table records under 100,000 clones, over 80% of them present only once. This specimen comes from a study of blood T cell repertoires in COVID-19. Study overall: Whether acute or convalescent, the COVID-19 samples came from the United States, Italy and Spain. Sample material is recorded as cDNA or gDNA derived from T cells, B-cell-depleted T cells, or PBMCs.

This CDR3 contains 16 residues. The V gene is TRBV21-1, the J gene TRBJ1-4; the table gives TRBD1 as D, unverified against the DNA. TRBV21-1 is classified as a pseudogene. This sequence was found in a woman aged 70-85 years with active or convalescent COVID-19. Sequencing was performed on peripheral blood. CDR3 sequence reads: CASSKGGHWQKEKLFF. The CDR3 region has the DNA TGTGCCAGCAGCAAAGGGGGGCATTGGCAGAAGGAAAAACTGTTTTTT.